This T cell receptor (beta chain) was profiled in a study of memory CD4+ T cells and cytomegalovirus serostatus. Study-level information: Of the healthy Belgian adults, eight or nine were CMV seropositive and about 24 seronegative. Study-wide findings and caveats: CD4+ memory repertoires contained about two fifths of the 164 reported CMV TCRbeta sequences.

Here immunoSEQ multiplex PCR was the method, and the copy in TCRdb shows in-frame clones only, minus some. This table holds fewer than 35,000 clones, around 75% found once. Concerning this clone itself: Antigen: not known.

The sort gate was single viable CD3+CD4+CD8-CD45RO+ cells for memory CD4+ T cells. CMV serostatus came from serum IgG against pp150, pp28, p38, p52. Total CD4+ T cells were enriched by CD4 positive selection. The CDR3 is made up of 11 amino acids. The V end was cut by 2 bases, the J end by 6 bases, with 3 bases between. The germline V gene encodes CDR1 MNHEY and CDR2 SVGAGI. The chain carries TRBV6-5 and TRBJ2-3; D is unclear. The specimen sequenced was memory CD4+ T cells from blood. The TCR comes from an adult in good health and CMV-seronegative. The CDR3 nucleotides are TGTGCCAGCAGTTACGGGGATACGCAGTATTTT. Translated, it gives CASSYGDTQYF.